A selection of T cell receptor beta chains follows, all from one sample in a study of Graves' ophthalmopathy and Graves' hyperthyroidism. TCRdb re-derived calls from the multiplex PCR reads in MiXCR, one entry per CDR3 protein. The table lists 500,000 to 800,000 distinct CDR3 sequences, approximately 39% of them singletons. The sequencing sample was made of peripheral blood. These receptors originate from an adult man with Graves' ophthalmopathy. The CDR3 runs from the conserved cysteine through the conserved F or W. The D gene is left open where the match is weak. Size values are once, few and many counts, or a class for expanded clones, and some rows have none.

TRBV4-1	.	.	TRBJ2-2	TGCGCCAGCAGCCAAGTGGTAGAGCTACGACAGACGAACACCGGGGAGCTGTTTTTT	CASSQVVELRQTNTGELFF
TRBV20-1	many	TRBD2	TRBJ2-7	TGCAGTGCTAGAGAGGGGAGGGGACCCCCTTGGAAGCAGTACTTC	CSAREGRGPPWKQYF
TRBV7-2	once	.	TRBJ2-3	TGTGCCAGCAGCTTATTCCTAGGCACAGATACGCAGTATTTT	CASSLFLGTDTQYF
TRBV7-9	many	.	TRBJ2-5	TGTGCCAGCAGCCCCCGTACGGGGGAGGACTGGGAGACCCAGTACTTC	CASSPRTGEDWETQYF
TRBV7-2	once	TRBD1	TRBJ1-5	TGTGCCAGCAGCCAACAGGGGCGGGCCAATCAGCCCCAGCATTTT	CASSQQGRANQPQHF
TRBV19	many	.	TRBJ1-2	TGTGCCAGTAGACAATCCCCGACTAACTATGGCTACACCTTC	CASRQSPTNYGYTF
TRBV19	many	.	TRBJ1-1	TGTGCCAGTAGTCAATTCATGAACACTGAAGCTTTCTTT	CASSQFMNTEAFF
TRBV29-1	once	.	TRBJ2-3	TGCAGCGTTACAGGGATCACAGATACGCAGTATTTT	CSVTGITDTQYF
TRBV6-1	few	TRBD1	TRBJ2-2	TGTGCCAGCAGTGAAGATGAGGGACAGTCGAACACCGGGGAGCTGTTTTTT	CASSEDEGQSNTGELFF
TRBV12-3/TRBV12-4	.	TRBD1	TRBJ2-5	TGTGCCAGCAGTTCGACAGGGAGACAAGAGACCCAGTACTTC	CASSSTGRQETQYF
TRBV5-5	few	.	TRBJ1-5	TGTGCCAGCAGCCAAGATCTGGTTGGTCAGCCCCAGCATTTT	CASSQDLVGQPQHF
TRBV10-3	many	.	TRBJ2-7	TGTGCCACTGGGACCCCCGCCTACGAGCAGTACTTC	CATGTPAYEQYF
TRBV11-2	.	.	TRBJ1-5	TGTGCCAGCAGCTTAGCGAGGGGTGACAGCCAAGAGACCCAGCATTTT	CASSLARGDSQETQHF
TRBV7-2	many	.	TRBJ1-1	TGTGCCAGCAGCCCTACTAGGCAGATTAACACTGAAGCTTTCTTT	CASSPTRQINTEAFF
TRBV12-3/TRBV12-4	few	.	TRBJ2-5	TGTGCCAGCAGTTCCCGGGACCCCCCCATTCGGTACTTC	CASSSRDPPIRYF
TRBV9	.	.	TRBJ1-1	TGTGCCAGCAGCTATGGGACTAGTAGGGCCCATCGGGACACTGAAGCTTTCTTT	CASSYGTSRAHRDTEAFF
TRBV6-5	many	.	TRBJ1-5	TGTGCCAGCTGCCCGGGGGGATCAAATCAGCCCCAGCATTTT	CASCPGGSNQPQHF
TRBV29-1	.	.	TRBJ1-2	TGCAGCGTTGAAGTGCCCTATGGCTACACCTTC	CSVEVPYGYTF
TRBV11-1	.	TRBD1	TRBJ1-4	TGTGCCAGCAGCTCACCACGGGACAGATTAGAAAAACTGTTTTTT	CASSSPRDRLEKLFF
TRBV19	many	.	TRBJ2-2	TGTGCCAGTCGCTCCGGGCCCACTAGTGTCGGGGAGCTGTTTTTT	CASRSGPTSVGELFF
TRBV29-1	.	TRBD1	TRBJ1-5	TGCAGCGTCCCCAGACAGGGGAGCAATCAGCCCCAGCATTTT	CSVPRQGSNQPQHF
TRBV6-5	few	TRBD1	TRBJ2-7	TGTGCCAGCAAGCCCTCTACAGGGGGGTACGAGCAGTACTTC	CASKPSTGGYEQYF
TRBV19	many	.	TRBJ2-5	TGTGCCAGTAGTACAGTTTGGGGGGAGACCCAGTACTTC	CASSTVWGETQYF
TRBV7-2	once	TRBD2	TRBJ2-5	TGTGCCAGCAGCCCTAGCGGGACCGCACGGGAGGAGACCCAGTACTTC	CASSPSGTAREETQYF
TRBV2	.	TRBD1	TRBJ1-2	TGTGCCAGCAGCCAAGTTCACCGGGACAGGGTCTATGGCTACACCTTC	CASSQVHRDRVYGYTF
TRBV7-2	.	.	TRBJ2-6	TGTGCCAGCAGCCGAGGGACGGCGAGCTCTGGGGCCAACGTCCTGACTTTC	CASSRGTASSGANVLTF
TRBV6-1	few	.	TRBJ1-6	TGTGCCGGGGCTGCCGACTATAATTCACCCCTCCACTTT	CAGAADYNSPLHF
TRBV10-3	.	TRBD1	TRBJ1-6	TGTGCCATCAGTGAGGGGACAGGGGGATCACCCCTCCACTTT	CAISEGTGGSPLHF
TRBV7-6	.	.	TRBJ2-7	TGTGCCAGCAGCCCCAGGACTCTAAACTCCTACGAGCAGTACTTC	CASSPRTLNSYEQYF
TRBV24-1	.	.	TRBJ1-1	TGTGCCACCAGTGATTCACCCGGGACTGAAGCTTTCTTT	CATSDSPGTEAFF
TRBV20-1	few	.	TRBJ2-7	TGCAGTGCTAGAGGAAATCTCAGAGCCTACGAGCAGTACTTC	CSARGNLRAYEQYF
TRBV25-1	many	.	TRBJ1-6	TGTGCCAGCAGTGGGATGCGGGGTATGGATTCACCCCTCCACTTT	CASSGMRGMDSPLHF
TRBV12-3/TRBV12-4	once	.	TRBJ1-1	TGTGCCAGCAGTTCCCGGGAGGGGAGGAACACTGAAGCTTTCTTT	CASSSREGRNTEAFF
TRBV20-1	many	.	TRBJ2-7	TGCAGTGCTAGAGATTTGCCACGGACCTACGAGCAGTACTTC	CSARDLPRTYEQYF
TRBV12-3/TRBV12-4	few	TRBD1	TRBJ1-2	TGTGCCAGCAGCTCTCCGGGACAGGGGGCTGATAACTATGGCTACACCTTC	CASSSPGQGADNYGYTF
TRBV9	.	.	TRBJ2-7	TGTGCCAGCAGCGTAGCCAGGGGTGAGGAGCTGTACTTC	CASSVARGEELYF
TRBV6-1	.	.	TRBJ2-7	TGTGCCAGCAGTGAGGGGATGGGAAACGAGCAGTACTTC	CASSEGMGNEQYF
TRBV10-3	.	.	TRBJ1-1	TGTGCCAGCAGTTTAGGGTTGGATCTTCGGCGGCTGAACACTGAAGCTTTCTTT	CASSLGLDLRRLNTEAFF
TRBV3-1	.	.	TRBJ1-1	TGTGCCAGCAGCCAACTAGACAATTGGAACACTGAAGCTTTCTTT	CASSQLDNWNTEAFF
TRBV29-1	many	TRBD1	TRBJ1-2	TGCAGCGTTGATAGGCCCCGGGACAGCTATGGCTACACCTTC	CSVDRPRDSYGYTF
TRBV29-1	.	TRBD1	TRBJ1-5	TGCAGCGCCGGGACAGGAGGGACCTACGAGCATTTT	CSAGTGGTYEHF
TRBV5-4	once	TRBD1	TRBJ1-2	TGTGCCAGCAGCCCGCCGGGACAGGCCTATGGCTACACCTTC	CASSPPGQAYGYTF
TRBV20-1	many	TRBD1	TRBJ1-5	TGCAGTGCAACCTCTGACAGGGGCCTCTATTCGCCCCAGCATTTT	CSATSDRGLYSPQHF
TRBV4-3	.	.	TRBJ2-7	TGCGCCAGCAGCTTGGATTTGCGGTCCTACGAGCAGTACTTC	CASSLDLRSYEQYF
TRBV2	many	TRBD2	TRBJ2-5	TGTGCCAGCAGCGAGACTAGCGGGAGAACCCAGACCCAGTACTTC	CASSETSGRTQTQYF
TRBV12-3/TRBV12-4	few	TRBD1	TRBJ2-7	TGTGCCAGCAGTCCCCCAGGGACAGGGGAGGGGGAGCAGTACTTC	CASSPPGTGEGEQYF
TRBV29-1	.	.	TRBJ2-1	TGCAGCGTGGAACAGGTCAGCTCCTACAATGAGCAGTTCTTC	CSVEQVSSYNEQFF
TRBV20-1	few	.	TRBJ2-5	TGCAGTGCTAGGGGGGGGGGCGTGGAGACCCAGTACTTC	CSARGGGVETQYF
TRBV19	many	.	TRBJ1-5	TGTGCCAGTAGGAGGACGGCTAGCAATCAGCCCCAGCATTTT	CASRRTASNQPQHF
TRBV19	.	.	TRBJ1-2	TGTGCCAGTAGTATTCTGAACTCCCAGGGCCGCAACTATGGCTACACCTTC	CASSILNSQGRNYGYTF